This TCR beta chain was sequenced during a study of cytomegalovirus exposure and HLA in healthy donors. Study-wide results and caveats: A missense DCLRE1C variant was associated with V- and J-gene trimming of TCR beta chains in a later analysis, and an independent cohort replicated the association.

This PCR relied on a set of 60 Vbeta primers and 13 Jbeta primers. The protocol was immunoSEQ multiplex PCR, while the TCRdb copy is restricted to in-frame clones and leaves out a portion. Here the sample spans 150,000 or so clones, roughly 80% being singletons. This clone was detected only a few times. The antigen is undetermined. The sequence was collected from a woman aged 40 to 49 in good health and CMV-seronegative. Sequenced sample: PBMCs.

CDR3 nucleotide sequence: TGCGCCAGCAGCCACGCGGGACAGGGGGCTTACGAGCAGTACTTC. This encodes CASSHAGQGAYEQYF. The chain links TRBV4-1 to TRBJ2-7; 12 bases are shared with TRBD1. There are 15 residues in the CDR3. Losses at the gene ends were 3 bases for V and 4 bases for J; bases not matched to a gene: 4. CDR1 and CDR2 from the germline V gene are MGHRA and YSYEKL.